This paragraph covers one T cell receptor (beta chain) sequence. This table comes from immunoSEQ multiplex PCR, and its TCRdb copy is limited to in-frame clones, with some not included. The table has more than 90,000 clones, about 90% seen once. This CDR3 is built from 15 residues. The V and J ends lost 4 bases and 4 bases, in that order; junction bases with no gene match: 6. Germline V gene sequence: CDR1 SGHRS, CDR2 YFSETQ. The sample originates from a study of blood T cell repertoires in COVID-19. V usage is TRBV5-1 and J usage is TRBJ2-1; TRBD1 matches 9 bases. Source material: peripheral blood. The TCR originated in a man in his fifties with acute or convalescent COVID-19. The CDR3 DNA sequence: TGCGCCAGCAGCGCCGACAGGGGGTCTTACAATGAGCAGTTCTTC. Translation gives CASSADRGSYNEQFF. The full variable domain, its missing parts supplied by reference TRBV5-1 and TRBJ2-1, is KAGVTQTPRYLIKTRGQQVTLSCSPISGHRSVSWYQQTPGQGLQFLFEYFSETQRNKGNFPGRFSGRQFSNSRSEMNVSTLELGDSALYLCASSADRGSYNEQFFGPGTRLTVL.